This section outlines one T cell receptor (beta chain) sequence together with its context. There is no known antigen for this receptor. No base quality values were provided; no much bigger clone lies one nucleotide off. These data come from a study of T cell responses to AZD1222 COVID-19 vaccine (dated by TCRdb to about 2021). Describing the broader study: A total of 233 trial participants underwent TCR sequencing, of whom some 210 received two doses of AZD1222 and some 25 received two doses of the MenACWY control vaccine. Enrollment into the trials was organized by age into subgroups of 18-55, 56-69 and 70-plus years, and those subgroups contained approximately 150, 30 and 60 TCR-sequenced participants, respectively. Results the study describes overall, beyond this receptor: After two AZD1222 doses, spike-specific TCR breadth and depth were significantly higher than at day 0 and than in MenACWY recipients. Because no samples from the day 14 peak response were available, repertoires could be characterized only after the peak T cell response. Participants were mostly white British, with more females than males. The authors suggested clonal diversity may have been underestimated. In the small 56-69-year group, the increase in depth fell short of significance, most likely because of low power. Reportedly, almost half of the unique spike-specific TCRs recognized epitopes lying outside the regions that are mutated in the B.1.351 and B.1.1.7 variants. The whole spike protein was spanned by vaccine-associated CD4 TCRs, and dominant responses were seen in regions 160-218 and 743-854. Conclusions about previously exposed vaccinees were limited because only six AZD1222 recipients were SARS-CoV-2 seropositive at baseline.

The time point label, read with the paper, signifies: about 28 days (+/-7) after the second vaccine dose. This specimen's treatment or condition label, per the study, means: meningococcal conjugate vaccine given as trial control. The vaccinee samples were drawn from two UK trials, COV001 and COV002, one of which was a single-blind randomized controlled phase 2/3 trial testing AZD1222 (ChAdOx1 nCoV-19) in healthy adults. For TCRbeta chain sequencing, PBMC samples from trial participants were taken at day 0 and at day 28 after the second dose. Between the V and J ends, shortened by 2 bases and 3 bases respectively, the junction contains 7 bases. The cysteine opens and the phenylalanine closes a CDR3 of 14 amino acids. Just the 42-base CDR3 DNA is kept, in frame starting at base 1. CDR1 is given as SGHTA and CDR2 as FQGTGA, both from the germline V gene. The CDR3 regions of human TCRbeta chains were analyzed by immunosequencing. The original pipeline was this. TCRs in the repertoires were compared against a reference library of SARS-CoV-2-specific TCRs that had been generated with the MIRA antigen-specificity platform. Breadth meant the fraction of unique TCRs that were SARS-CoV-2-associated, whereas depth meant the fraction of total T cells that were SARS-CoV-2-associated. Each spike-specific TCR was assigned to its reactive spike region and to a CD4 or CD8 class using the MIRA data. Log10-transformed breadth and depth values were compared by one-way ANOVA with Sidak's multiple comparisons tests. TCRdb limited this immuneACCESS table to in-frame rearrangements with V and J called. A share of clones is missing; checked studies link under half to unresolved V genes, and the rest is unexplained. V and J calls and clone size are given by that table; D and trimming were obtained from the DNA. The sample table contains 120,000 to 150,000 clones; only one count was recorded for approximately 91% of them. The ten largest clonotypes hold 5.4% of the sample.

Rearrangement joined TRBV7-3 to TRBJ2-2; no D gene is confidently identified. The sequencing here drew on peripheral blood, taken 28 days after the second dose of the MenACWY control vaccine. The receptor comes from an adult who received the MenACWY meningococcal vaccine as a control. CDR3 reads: CASSLGPDTGELFF. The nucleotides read TGTGCCAGCAGCTTAGGGCCTGACACCGGGGAGCTGTTTTTT.